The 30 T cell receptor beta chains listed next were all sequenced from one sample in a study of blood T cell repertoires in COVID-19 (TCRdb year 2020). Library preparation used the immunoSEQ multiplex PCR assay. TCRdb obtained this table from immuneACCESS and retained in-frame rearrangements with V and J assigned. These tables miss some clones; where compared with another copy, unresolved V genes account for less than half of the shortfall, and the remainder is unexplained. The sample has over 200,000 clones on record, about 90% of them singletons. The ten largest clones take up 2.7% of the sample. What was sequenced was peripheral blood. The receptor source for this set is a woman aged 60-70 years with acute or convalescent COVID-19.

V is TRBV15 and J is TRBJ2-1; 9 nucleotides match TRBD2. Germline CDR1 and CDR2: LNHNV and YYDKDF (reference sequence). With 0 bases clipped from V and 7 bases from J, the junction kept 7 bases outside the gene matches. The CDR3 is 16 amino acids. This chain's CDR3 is CATSRDRAGGQNEQFF. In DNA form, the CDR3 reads TGTGCCACCAGCAGAGATCGGGCGGGAGGGCAGAATGAGCAGTTCTTC.

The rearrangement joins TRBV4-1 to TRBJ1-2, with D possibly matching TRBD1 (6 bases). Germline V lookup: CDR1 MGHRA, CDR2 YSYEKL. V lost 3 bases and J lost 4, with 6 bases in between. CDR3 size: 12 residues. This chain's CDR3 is CASSQDSYGYTF. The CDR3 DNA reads TGCGCCAGCAGCCAGGACAGCTATGGCTACACCTTC.

CDR3 in amino acids: CAWSKQAGETSTNEKLFF. The CDR3 DNA follows: TGTGCCTGGTCGAAACAAGCAGGGGAAACCTCGACTAATGAAAAACTGTTTTTT. The chain joins TRBV30 to TRBJ1-4; weak D call: TRBD1 (6 bases). The CDR3 covers 18 residues. Looked up from germline, CDR1 is GTSNPN and CDR2 is SVGIG (reference sequence). V lost 5 bases and J lost 2, with 24 bases in between.

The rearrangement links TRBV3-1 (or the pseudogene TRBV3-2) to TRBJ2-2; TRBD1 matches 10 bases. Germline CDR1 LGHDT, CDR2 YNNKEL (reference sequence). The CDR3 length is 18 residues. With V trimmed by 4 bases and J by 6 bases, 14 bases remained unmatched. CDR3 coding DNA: TGTGCCAGCAGCCCTTTGCGGGGGACAGGGGAGGTGGCCGGGGAGCTGTTTTTT. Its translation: CASSPLRGTGEVAGELFF.

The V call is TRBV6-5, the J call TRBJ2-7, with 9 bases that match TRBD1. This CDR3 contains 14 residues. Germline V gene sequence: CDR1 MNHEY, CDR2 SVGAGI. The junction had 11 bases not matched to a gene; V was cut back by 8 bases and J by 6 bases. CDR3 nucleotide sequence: TGTGCCAGCGACGTCTACAGGGGGCAGGTCGAGCAGTACTTC. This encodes CASDVYRGQVEQYF.

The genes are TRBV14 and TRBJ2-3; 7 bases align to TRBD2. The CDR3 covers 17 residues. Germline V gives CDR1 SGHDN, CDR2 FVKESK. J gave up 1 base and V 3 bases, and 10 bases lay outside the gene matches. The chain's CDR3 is CASSHDIGLVGTDTQYF. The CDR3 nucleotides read TGTGCCAGCAGCCACGATATTGGACTAGTTGGCACAGATACGCAGTATTTT.

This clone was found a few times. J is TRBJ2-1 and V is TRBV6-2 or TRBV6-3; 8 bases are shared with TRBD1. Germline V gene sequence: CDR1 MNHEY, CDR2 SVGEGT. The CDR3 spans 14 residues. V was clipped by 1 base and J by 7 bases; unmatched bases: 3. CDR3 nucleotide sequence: TGTGCCAGCAGTTACTTTAGGACAGGGAATGAGCAGTTCTTC. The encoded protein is CASSYFRTGNEQFF.

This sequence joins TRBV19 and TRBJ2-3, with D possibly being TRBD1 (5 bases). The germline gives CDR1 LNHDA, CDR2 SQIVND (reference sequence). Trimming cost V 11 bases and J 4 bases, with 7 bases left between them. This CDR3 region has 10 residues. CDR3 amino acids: CALGADTQYF. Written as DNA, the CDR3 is TGTGCCCTAGGGGCAGATACGCAGTATTTT.

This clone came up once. The CDR3 is CASSINLSNQPQHF. CDR3 nucleotide sequence: TGTGCCAGTAGTATTAATCTTAGCAATCAGCCCCAGCATTTT. The chain is built from TRBV19 and TRBJ1-5; D uncertain. Germline V gene sequence: CDR1 LNHDA, CDR2 SQIVND (reference sequence). Between the trimmed V and J ends, which lost 3 bases and 0 bases, there was a span of 6 bases. The CDR3 spans 14 residues.

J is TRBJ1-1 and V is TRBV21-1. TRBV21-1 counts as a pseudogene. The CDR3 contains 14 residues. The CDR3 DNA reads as TGTGCCAGCAGTGGGGAGACGGGGAACACTGAAGCTTTCTTT. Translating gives CASSGETGNTEAFF.

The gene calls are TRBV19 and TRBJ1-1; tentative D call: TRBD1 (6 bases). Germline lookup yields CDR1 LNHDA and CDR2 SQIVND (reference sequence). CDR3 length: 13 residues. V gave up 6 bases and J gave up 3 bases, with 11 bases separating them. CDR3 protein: CASSQGFDTEAFF. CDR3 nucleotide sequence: TGTGCCAGTAGCCAGGGGTTCGACACTGAAGCTTTCTTT.

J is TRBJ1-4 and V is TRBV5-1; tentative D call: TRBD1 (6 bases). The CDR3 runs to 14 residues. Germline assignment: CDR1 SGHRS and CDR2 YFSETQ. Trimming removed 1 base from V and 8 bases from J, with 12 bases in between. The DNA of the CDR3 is TGCGCCAGCAGCTTGCAAGGGGGGGAAGAAAAACTGTTTTTT. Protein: CASSLQGGEEKLFF. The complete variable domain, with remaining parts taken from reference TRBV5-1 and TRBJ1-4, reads KAGVTQTPRYLIKTRGQQVTLSCSPISGHRSVSWYQQTPGQGLQFLFEYFSETQRNKGNFPGRFSGRQFSNSRSEMNVSTLELGDSALYLCASSLQGGEEKLFFGSGTQLSVL.

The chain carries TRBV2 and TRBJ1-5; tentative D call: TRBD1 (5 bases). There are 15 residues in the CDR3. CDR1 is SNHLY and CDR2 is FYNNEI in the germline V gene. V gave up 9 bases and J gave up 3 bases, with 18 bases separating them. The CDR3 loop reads CASSDQARDNQPQHF. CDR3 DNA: TGTGCCAGTTCGGACCAGGCCAGGGACAATCAGCCCCAGCATTTT.

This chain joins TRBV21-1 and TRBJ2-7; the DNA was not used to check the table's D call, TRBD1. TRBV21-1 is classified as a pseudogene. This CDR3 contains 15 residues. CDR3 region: CASSLDRGPFYEQYF. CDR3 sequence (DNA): TGTGCCAGCAGCCTCGACAGGGGGCCTTTCTACGAGCAGTACTTC.

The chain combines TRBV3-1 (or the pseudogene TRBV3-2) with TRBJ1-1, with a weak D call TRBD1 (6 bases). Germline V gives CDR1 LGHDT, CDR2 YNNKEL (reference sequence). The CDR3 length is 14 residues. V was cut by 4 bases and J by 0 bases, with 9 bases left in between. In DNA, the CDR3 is TGTGCCAGCAGCCTTGGGGGCCTGAACACTGAAGCTTTCTTT. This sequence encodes CASSLGGLNTEAFF.

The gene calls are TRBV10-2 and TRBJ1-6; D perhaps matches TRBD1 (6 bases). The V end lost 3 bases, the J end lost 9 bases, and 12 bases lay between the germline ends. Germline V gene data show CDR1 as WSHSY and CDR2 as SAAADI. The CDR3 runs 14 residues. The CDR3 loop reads CASSEGVGASPLHF. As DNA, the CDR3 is TGCGCCAGCAGTGAAGGGGTGGGGGCTTCACCCCTCCACTTT.

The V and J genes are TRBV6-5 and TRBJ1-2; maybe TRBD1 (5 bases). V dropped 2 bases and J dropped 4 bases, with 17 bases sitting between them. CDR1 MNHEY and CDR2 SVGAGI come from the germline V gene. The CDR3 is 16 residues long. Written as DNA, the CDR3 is TGTGCCAGCAGTTACGAGGGGACTGTTGGCGGCTATGGCTACACCTTC. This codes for CASSYEGTVGGYGYTF.

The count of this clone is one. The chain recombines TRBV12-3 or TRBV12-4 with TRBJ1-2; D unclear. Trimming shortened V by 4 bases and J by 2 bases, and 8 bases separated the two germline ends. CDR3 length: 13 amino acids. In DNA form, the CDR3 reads TGTGCCAGCAGTTCAGGCAGCAACTATGGCTACACCTTC. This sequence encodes CASSSGSNYGYTF.

CDR3 bases: TGTGCCAGCTCATCCCAGGGGACGTCGAACACTGAAGCTTTCTTT. This translates into CASSSQGTSNTEAFF. The chain links TRBV18 to TRBJ1-1, with a tentative D call TRBD1 (6 bases). This CDR3 contains 15 residues. Germline V gene data show CDR1 as KGHSH and CDR2 as LQKENI. Trimming took 5 bases from V and 1 from J, leaving 14 bases between them.

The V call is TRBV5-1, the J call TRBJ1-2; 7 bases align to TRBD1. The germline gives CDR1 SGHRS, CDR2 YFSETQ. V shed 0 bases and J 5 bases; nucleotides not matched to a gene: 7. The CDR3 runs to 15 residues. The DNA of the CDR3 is TGCGCCAGCAGCTTGGTTGGAGGGGGCGTATATGGCTACACCTTC. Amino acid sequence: CASSLVGGGVYGYTF.

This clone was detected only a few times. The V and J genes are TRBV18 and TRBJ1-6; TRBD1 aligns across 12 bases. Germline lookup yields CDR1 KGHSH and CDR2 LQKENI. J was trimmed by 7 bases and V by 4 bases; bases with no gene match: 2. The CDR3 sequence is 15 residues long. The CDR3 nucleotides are TGTGCCAGCTCACGGGGACAGGGGGCCAATTCACCCCTCCACTTT. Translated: CASSRGQGANSPLHF.

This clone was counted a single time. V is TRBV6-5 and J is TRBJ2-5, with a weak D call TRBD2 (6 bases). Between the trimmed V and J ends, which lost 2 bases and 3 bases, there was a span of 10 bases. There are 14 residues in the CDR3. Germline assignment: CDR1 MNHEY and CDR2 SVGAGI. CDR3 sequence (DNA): TGTGCCAGCAGTTACGGAGGGGTAAAAGAGACCCAGTACTTC. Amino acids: CASSYGGVKETQYF.

The CDR3 region is CASSNSLSYGYTF. CDR3 DNA: TGTGCCAGCAGTAACAGCCTTTCTTATGGCTACACCTTC. The genes are TRBV6-6 and TRBJ1-2; D unresolved. The CDR3 is made up of 13 amino acids. Trimming stripped 5 bases from V and 5 bases from J, with 12 bases between. Germline V CDR1 and CDR2: MNHNY, SVGAGI (reference sequence).

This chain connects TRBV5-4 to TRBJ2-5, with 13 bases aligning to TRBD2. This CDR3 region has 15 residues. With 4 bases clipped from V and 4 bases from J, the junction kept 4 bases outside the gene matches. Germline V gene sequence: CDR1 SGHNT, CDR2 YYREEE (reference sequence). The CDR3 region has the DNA TGTGCCAGCAGCCTTGGACTAGCGGGAGCAGAGACCCAGTACTTC. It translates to CASSLGLAGAETQYF.

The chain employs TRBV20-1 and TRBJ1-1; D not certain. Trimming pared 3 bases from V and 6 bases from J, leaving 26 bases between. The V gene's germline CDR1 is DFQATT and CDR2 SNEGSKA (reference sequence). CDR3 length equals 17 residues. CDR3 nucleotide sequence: TGCAGTGCTAGTCTCGAGGACTCCACAATATCGACCCCTGAAGCTTTCTTT. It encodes CSASLEDSTISTPEAFF.

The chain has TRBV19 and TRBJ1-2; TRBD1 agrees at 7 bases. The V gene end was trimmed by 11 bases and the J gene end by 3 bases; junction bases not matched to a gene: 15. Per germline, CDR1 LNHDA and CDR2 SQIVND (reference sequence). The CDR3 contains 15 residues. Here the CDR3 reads CAARPPSTGDYGYTF. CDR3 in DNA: TGTGCCGCTCGACCCCCCTCCACAGGGGACTATGGCTACACCTTC.

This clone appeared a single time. The CDR3 protein is CASSRTEALNNEQFF. The CDR3 DNA is TGCGCCAGCAGCCGGACAGAGGCGCTTAACAATGAGCAGTTCTTC. The rearrangement joins TRBV4-1 to TRBJ2-1; D possibly corresponds to TRBD1 (6 bases). The CDR3 is made up of 15 amino acids. V was shortened by 4 bases and J by 5 bases, with 15 bases between the two germline ends. CDR1 is MGHRA and CDR2 is YSYEKL in the germline V gene.

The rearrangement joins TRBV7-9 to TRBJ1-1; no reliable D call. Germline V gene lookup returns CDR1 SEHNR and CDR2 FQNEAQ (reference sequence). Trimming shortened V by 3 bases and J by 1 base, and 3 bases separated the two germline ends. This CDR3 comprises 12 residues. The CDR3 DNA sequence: TGTGCCAGCAGCTTCGGGAACACTGAAGCTTTCTTT. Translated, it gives CASSFGNTEAFF.

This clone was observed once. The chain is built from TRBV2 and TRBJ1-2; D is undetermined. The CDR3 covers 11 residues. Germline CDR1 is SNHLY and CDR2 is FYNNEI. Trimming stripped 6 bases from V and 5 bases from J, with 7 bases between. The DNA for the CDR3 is TGTGCCAGCAGGACAACTTATGGCTACACCTTC. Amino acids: CASRTTYGYTF.

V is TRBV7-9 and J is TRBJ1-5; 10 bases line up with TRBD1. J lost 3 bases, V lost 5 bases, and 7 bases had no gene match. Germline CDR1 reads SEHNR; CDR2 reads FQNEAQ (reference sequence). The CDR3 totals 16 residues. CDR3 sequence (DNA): TGTGCCAGCAGCGCGAGGGGGACAGGGGCCAATCAGCCCCAGCATTTT. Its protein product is CASSARGTGANQPQHF.